This paragraph covers one T cell receptor beta chain sequence. Its antigen specificity is not known. Base qualities are not provided; no much larger clone lies one nucleotide away. Germline trimming: 2 bases from V, 2 bases from J; junction bases outside gene matches: 7. The CDR3, cysteine through phenylalanine, is 16 amino acids long. The DNA shown is the 48-base CDR3, in frame from base 1. CDR1 SEHNR and CDR2 FQNEAQ are derived from the germline V gene (reference sequence). Libraries were constructed by the immunoSEQ multiplex PCR assay. The source is immuneACCESS, and TCRdb retained only in-frame sequences with V and J called. Part of the clones is not carried over; for the studies checked, unresolved V genes explain less than half of this, and the remainder is unexplained. The sample table holds more than 90,000 clones, of which more than 90% were seen once. The ten largest account for about 0.21% of the sample.

The data originate from a study of technical replicates of blood from several donors listed by TCRdb under 2017. The sample was T cells isolated from PBMCs. Recombination connected TRBV7-9 to TRBJ1-2, and 8 junctional nucleotides match TRBD1. This TCR was sampled from a human donor in good health. The bases read TGTGCCAGCAGCTTAATTCCAGGGGGCAGCAACTATGGCTACACCTTC. This gives the protein CASSLIPGGSNYGYTF.